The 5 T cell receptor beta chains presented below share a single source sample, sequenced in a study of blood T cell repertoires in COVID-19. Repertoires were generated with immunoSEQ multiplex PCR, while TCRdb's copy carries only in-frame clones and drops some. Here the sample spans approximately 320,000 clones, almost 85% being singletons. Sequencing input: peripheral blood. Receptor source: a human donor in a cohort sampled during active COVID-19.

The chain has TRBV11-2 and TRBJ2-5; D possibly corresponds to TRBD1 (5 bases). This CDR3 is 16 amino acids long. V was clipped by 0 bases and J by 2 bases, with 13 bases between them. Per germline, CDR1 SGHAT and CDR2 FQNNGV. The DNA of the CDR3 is TGTGCCAGCAGCTTAGAGATCGCAGGGTGGCAAGAGACCCAGTACTTC. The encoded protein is CASSLEIAGWQETQYF.

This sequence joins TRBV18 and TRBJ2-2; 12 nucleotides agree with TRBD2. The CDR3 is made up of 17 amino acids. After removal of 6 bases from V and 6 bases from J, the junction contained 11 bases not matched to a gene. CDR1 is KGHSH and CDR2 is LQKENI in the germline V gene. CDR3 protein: CASSRTSGVKGPGELFF. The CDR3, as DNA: TGTGCCAGCTCGAGGACTAGCGGGGTCAAAGGCCCCGGGGAGCTGTTTTTT. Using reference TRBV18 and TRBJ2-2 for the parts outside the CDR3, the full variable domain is NAGVMQNPRHLVRRRGQEARLRCSPMKGHSHVYWYRQLPEEGLKFMVYLQKENIIDESGMPKERFSAEFPKEGPSILRIQQVVRGDSAAYFCASSRTSGVKGPGELFFGEGSRLTVL.

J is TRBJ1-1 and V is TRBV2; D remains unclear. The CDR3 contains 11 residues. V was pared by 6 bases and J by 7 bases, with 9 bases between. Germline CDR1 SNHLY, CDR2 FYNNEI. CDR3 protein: CASRSTIEAFF. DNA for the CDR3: TGTGCCAGCAGATCCACTATTGAAGCTTTCTTT.

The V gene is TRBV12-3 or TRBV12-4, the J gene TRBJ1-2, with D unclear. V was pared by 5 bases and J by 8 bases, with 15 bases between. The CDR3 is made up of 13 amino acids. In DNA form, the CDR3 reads TGTGCCAGCAGTCCACGACAACGTCAGGGCTACACCTTC. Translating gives CASSPRQRQGYTF.

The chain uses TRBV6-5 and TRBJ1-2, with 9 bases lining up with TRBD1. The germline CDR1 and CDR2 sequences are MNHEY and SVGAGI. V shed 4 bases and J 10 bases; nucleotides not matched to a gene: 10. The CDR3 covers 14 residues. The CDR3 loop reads CASSSLRDRVDYTF. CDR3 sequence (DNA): TGTGCCAGCAGTTCCCTCCGGGACAGGGTTGACTACACCTTC.